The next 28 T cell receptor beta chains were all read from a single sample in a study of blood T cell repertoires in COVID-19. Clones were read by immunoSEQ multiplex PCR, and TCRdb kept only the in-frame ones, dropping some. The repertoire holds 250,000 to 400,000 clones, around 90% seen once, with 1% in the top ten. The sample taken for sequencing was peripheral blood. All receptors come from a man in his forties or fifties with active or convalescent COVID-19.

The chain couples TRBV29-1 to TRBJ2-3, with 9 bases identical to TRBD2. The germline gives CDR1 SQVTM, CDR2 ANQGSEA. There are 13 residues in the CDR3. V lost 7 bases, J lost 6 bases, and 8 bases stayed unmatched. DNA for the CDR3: TGCAGCGCGGATCGGCGGGAGGGGGATACGCAGTATTTT. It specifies CSADRREGDTQYF.

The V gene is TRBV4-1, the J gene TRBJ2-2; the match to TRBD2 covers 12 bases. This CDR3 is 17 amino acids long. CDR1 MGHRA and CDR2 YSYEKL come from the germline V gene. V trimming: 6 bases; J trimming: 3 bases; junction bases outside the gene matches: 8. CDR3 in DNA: TGCGCCAGCAGTCGGACTGGACTAGCGGGACACACCGGGGAGCTGTTTTTT. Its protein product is CASSRTGLAGHTGELFF.

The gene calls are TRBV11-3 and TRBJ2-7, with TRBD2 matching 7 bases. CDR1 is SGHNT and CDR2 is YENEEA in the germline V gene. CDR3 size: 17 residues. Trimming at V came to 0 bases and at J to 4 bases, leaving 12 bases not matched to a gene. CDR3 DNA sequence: TGTGCCAGCAGCTTAGACGCAACAGATGCGGGGGATTACGAGCAGTACTTC. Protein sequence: CASSLDATDAGDYEQYF.

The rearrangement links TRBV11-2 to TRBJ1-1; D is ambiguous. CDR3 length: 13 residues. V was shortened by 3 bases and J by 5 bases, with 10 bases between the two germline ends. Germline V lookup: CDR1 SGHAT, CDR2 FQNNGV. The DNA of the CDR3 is TGTGCCAGCAGCTTTCGTACGAGTACTGAAGCTTTCTTT. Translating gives CASSFRTSTEAFF.

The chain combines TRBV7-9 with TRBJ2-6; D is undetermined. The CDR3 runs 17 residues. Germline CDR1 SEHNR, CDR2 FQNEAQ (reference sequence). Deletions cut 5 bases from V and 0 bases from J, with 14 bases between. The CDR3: CASSKSTSSSGANVLTF. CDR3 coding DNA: TGTGCCAGCAGCAAAAGTACTTCTAGCTCTGGGGCCAACGTCCTGACTTTC. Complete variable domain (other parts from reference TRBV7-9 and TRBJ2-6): DTGVSQNPRHKITKRGQNVTFRCDPISEHNRLYWYRQTLGQGPEFLTYFQNEAQLEKSRLLSDRFSAERPKGSFSTLEIQRTEQGDSAMYLCASSKSTSSSGANVLTFGAGSRLTVL.

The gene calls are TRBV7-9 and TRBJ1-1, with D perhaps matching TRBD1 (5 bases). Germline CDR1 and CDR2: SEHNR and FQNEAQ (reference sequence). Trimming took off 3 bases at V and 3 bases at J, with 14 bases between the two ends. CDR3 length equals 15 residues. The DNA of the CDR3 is TGTGCCAGCAGCTTGGGGGAGGTTCGGGACACTGAAGCTTTCTTT. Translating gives CASSLGEVRDTEAFF.

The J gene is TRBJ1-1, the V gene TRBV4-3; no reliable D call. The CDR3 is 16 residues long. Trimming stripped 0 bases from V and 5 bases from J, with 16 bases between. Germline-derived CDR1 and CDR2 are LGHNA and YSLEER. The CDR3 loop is CASSQDTNRRVTEAFF. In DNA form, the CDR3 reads TGCGCCAGCAGCCAAGACACGAACCGGAGGGTAACTGAAGCTTTCTTT.

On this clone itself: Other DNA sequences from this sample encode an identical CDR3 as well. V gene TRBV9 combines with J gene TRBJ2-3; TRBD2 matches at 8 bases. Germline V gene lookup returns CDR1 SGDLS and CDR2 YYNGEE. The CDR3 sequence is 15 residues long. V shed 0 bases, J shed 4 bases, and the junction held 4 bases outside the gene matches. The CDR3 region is CASSVAGGPPDTQYF. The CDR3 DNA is TGTGCCAGCAGCGTAGCGGGGGGGCCCCCAGATACGCAGTATTTT.

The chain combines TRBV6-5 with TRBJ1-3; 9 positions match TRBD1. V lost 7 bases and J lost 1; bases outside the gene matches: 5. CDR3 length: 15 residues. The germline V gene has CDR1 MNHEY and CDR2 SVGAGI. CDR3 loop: CASKSGQGSGNTIYF. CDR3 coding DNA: TGTGCCAGCAAGTCGGGACAGGGATCTGGAAACACCATATATTTT.

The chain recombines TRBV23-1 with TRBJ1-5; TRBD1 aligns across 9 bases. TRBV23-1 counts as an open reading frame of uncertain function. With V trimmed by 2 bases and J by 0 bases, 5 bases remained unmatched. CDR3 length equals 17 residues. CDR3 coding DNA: TGCGCCAGCAGTCAAAAGGGACAGGGCTATAGCAATCAGCCCCAGCATTTT. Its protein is CASSQKGQGYSNQPQHF.

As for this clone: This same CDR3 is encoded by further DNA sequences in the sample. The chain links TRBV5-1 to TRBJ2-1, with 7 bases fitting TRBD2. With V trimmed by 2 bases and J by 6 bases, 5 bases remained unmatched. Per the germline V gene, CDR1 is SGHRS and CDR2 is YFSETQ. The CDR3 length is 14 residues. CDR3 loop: CASSLGTGGNEQFF. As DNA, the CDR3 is TGCGCCAGCAGCTTAGGGACGGGAGGCAATGAGCAGTTCTTC.

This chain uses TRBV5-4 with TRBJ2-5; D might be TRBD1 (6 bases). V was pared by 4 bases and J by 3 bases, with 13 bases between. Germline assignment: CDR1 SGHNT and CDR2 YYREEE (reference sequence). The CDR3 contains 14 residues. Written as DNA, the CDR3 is TGTGCCAGCAGCGAATCCGGGACAAAAGAGACCCAGTACTTC. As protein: CASSESGTKETQYF.

CDR3 amino acids: CATSRDEGSGHYEQYF. DNA of the CDR3: TGTGCCACCAGCAGAGATGAGGGCAGCGGGCATTACGAGCAGTACTTC. This chain joins TRBV15 and TRBJ2-7; possible D gene TRBD2, 6 bases. V was cut by 0 bases and J by 4 bases, with 16 bases left in between. The CDR3 totals 16 residues. From germline, CDR1 is LNHNV and CDR2 YYDKDF (reference sequence).

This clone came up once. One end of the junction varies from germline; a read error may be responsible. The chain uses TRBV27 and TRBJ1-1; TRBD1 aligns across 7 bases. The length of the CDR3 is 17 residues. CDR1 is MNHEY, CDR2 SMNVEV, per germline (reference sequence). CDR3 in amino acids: CASSLNRRGYLNAEAFF. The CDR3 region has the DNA TGTGCCAGCAGTTTAAATCGCAGGGGGTACTTGAACGCTGAAGCTTTCTTT.

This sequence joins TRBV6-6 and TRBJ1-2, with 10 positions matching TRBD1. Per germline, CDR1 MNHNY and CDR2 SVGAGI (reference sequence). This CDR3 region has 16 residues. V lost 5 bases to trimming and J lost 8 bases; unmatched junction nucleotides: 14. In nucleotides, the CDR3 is TGTGCCAGCAGTACGACAACGACAGGGGGCCATCAGGGCTACACCTTC. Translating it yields CASSTTTTGGHQGYTF.

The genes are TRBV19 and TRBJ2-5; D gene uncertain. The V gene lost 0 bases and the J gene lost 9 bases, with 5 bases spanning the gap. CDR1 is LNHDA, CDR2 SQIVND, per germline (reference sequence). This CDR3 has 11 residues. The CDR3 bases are TGTGCCAGTAGTATAGACGGGTCCCAGTACTTC. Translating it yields CASSIDGSQYF. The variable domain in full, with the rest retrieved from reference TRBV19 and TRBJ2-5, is DGGITQSPKYLFRKEGQNVTLSCEQNLNHDAMYWYRQDPGQGLRLIYYSQIVNDFQKGDIAEGYSVSREKKESFPLTVTSAQKNPTAFYLCASSIDGSQYFGPGTRLLVL.

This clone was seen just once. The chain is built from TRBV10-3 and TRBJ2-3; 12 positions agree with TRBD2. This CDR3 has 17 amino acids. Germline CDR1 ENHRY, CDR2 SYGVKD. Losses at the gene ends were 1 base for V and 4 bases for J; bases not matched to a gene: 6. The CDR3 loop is CAISEYRLAGASDTQYF. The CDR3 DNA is TGTGCCATCAGTGAGTACAGACTAGCGGGAGCCTCAGATACGCAGTATTTT.

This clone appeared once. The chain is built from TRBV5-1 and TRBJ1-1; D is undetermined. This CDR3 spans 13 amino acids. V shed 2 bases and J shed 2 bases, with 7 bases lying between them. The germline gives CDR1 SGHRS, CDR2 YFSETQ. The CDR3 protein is CASSLASNTEAFF. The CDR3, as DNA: TGCGCCAGCAGCTTAGCAAGTAACACTGAAGCTTTCTTT.

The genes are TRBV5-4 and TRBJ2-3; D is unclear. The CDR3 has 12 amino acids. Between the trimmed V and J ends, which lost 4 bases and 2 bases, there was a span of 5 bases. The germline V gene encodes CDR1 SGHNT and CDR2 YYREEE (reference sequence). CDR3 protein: CASSLYTDTQYF. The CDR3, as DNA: TGTGCCAGCAGCCTTTACACAGATACGCAGTATTTT. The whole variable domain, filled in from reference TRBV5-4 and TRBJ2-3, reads ETGVTQSPTHLIKTRGQQVTLRCSSQSGHNTVSWYQQALGQGPQFIFQYYREEENGRGNFPPRFSGLQFPNYSSELNVNALELDDSALYLCASSLYTDTQYFGPGTRLTVL.

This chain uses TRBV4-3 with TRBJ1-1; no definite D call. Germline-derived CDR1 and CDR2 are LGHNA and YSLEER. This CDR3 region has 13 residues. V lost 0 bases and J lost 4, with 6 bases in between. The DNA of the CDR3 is TGCGCCAGCAGCCAAGATTGGAGCACTGAAGCTTTCTTT. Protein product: CASSQDWSTEAFF.

The CDR3 nucleotides read TGTGCCAGCAGCAGAAACGCGGGCAGTAGCAACGAGCAGTACTTC. This encodes CASSRNAGSSNEQYF. This chain uses TRBV7-3 with TRBJ2-7; possibly TRBD2 for D (5 bases). The ends were cut back, 5 bases at V and 5 bases at J, with 19 bases in the middle. The CDR3 spans 15 residues. CDR1 SGHTA and CDR2 FQGTGA come from the germline V gene.

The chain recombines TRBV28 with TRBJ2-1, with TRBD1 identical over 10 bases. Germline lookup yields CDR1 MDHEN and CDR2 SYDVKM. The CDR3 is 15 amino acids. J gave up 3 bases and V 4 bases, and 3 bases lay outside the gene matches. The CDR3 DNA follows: TGTGCCAGCAGTTCCGGGACAGGGGACTACAATGAGCAGTTCTTC. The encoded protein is CASSSGTGDYNEQFF.

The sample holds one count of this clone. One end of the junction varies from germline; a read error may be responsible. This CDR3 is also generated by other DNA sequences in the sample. This chain's CDR3 is CSVEGTGNTEAFF. The DNA of the CDR3 is TGCAGCGTAGAAGGGACAGGGAACACTGAAGCTTTCTTT. V is TRBV29-1 and J is TRBJ1-1; 8 nucleotides agree with TRBD1. The CDR3 spans 13 residues. The V gene's germline CDR1 is SQVTM and CDR2 ANQGSEA.

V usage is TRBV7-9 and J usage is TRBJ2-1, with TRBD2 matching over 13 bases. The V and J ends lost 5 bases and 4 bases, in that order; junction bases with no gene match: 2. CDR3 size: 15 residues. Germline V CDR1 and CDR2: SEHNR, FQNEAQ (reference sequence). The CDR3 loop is CASSPTSGGYNEQFF. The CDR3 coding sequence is TGTGCCAGCAGCCCGACTAGCGGGGGGTACAATGAGCAGTTCTTC.

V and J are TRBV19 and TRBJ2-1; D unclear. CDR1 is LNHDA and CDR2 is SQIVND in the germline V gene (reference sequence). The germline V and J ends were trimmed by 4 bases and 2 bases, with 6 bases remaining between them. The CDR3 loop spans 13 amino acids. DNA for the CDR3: TGTGCCAGTAGTAGAGTCCCCTACAATGAGCAGTTCTTC. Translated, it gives CASSRVPYNEQFF. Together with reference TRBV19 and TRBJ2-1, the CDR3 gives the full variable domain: DGGITQSPKYLFRKEGQNVTLSCEQNLNHDAMYWYRQDPGQGLRLIYYSQIVNDFQKGDIAEGYSVSREKKESFPLTVTSAQKNPTAFYLCASSRVPYNEQFFGPGTRLTVL.

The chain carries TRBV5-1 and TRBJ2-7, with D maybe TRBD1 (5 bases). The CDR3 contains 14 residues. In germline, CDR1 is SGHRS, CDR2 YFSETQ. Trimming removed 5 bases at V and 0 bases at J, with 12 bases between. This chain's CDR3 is CASSSDIPSYEQYF. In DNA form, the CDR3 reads TGCGCCAGCAGTTCGGACATACCCTCCTACGAGCAGTACTTC.

The chain's CDR3 is CASSPRTGTSSYNEQFF. The DNA for the CDR3 is TGTGCCAGCAGCCCTCGGACTGGGACAAGCTCCTACAATGAGCAGTTCTTC. The chain uses TRBV9 and TRBJ2-1; D may be TRBD1 (6 bases). Germline assignment: CDR1 SGDLS and CDR2 YYNGEE. With 4 bases removed from V and 0 bases from J, the gap between germline ends came to 17 bases. The CDR3 has 17 amino acids.

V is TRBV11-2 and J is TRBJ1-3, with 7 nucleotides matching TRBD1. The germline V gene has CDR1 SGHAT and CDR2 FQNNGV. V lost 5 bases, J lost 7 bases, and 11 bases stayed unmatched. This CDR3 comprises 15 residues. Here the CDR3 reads CASSVHRGGGNTIYF. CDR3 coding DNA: TGTGCCAGCAGCGTGCACAGGGGAGGAGGGAACACCATATATTTT. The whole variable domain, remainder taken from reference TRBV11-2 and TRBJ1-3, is EAGVAQSPRYKIIEKRQSVAFWCNPISGHATLYWYQQILGQGPKLLIQFQNNGVVDDSQLPKDRFSAERLKGVDSTLKIQPAKLEDSAVYLCASSVHRGGGNTIYFGEGSWLTVV.